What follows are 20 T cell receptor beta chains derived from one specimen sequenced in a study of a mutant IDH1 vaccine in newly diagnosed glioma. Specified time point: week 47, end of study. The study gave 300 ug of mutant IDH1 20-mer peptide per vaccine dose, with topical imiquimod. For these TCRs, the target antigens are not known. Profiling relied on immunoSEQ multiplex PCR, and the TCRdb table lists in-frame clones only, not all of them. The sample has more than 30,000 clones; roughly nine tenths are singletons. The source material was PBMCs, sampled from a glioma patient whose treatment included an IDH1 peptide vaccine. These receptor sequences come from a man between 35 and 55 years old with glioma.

The CDR3 nucleotides are TGTGCCAGCAGCCCGGGGTTGTGGGAAGGGGCTTTCTTT. Translation gives CASSPGLWEGAFF. The V call is TRBV7-9, the J call TRBJ1-1; the D is unclear. V was cut by 5 bases and J by 11 bases, with 18 bases left in between. Germline loops: CDR1 SEHNR, CDR2 FQNEAQ (reference sequence). The CDR3 runs to 13 residues.

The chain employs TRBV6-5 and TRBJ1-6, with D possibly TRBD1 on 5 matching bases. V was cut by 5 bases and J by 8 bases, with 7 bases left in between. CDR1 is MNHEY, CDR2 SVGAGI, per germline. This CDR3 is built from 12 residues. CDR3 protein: CASSGGYSPLHF. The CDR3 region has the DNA TGTGCCAGCAGTGGGGGTTATTCACCCCTCCACTTT.

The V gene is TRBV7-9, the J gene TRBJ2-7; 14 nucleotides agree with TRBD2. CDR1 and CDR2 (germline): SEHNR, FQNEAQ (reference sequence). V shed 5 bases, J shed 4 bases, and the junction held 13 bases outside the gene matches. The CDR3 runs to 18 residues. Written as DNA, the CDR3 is TGTGCCAGCAGCGCGACAGGGGGACTAGCGGGGGCCGAGTACGAGCAGTACGTC. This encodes CASSATGGLAGAEYEQYV.

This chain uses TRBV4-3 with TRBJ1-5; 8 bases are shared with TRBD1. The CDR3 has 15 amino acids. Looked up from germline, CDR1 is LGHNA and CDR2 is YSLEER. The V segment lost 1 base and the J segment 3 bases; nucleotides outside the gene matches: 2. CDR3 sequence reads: CASSQGTGINQPQHF. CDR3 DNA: TGCGCCAGCAGCCAAGGGACAGGGATCAATCAGCCCCAGCATTTT.

CDR3 nucleotide sequence: TGTGCCAGCAGCTCAAGCTCCTACAATGAGCAGTTCTTC. Its protein product is CASSSSSYNEQFF. The chain combines TRBV7-9 with TRBJ2-1; no clear D gene. The CDR3 covers 13 residues. Germline assignment: CDR1 SEHNR and CDR2 FQNEAQ (reference sequence). V was trimmed by 4 bases and J by 0 bases, leaving 4 bases between them. Complete variable domain (other parts from reference TRBV7-9 and TRBJ2-1): DTGVSQNPRHKITKRGQNVTFRCDPISEHNRLYWYRQTLGQGPEFLTYFQNEAQLEKSRLLSDRFSAERPKGSFSTLEIQRTEQGDSAMYLCASSSSSYNEQFFGPGTRLTVL.

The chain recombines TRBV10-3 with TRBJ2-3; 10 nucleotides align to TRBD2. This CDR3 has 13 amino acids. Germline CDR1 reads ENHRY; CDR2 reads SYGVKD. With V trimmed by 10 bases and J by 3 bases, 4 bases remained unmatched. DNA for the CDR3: TGTGCCACCCTAGCGGGGGAGACAGATACGCAGTATTTT. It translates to CATLAGETDTQYF.

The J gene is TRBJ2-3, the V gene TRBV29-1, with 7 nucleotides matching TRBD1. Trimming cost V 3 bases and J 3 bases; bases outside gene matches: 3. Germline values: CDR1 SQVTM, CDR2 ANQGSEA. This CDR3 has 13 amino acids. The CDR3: CSVDRDRTDTQYF. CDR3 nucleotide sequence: TGCAGCGTTGATAGGGACAGAACAGATACGCAGTATTTT.

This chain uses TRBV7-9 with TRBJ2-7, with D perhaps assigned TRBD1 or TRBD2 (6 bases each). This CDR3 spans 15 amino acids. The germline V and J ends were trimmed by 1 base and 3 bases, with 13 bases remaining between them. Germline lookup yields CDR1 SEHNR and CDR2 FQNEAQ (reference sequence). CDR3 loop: CASSLEAGDFYEQYF. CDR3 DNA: TGTGCCAGCAGCTTAGAAGCAGGGGACTTCTACGAGCAGTACTTC.

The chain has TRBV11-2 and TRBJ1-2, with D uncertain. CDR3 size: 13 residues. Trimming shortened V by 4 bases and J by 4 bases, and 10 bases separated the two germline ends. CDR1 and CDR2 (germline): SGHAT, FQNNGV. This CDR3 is CASSSSYIYGYTF. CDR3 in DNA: TGTGCCAGCAGCTCCTCGTACATCTATGGCTACACCTTC.

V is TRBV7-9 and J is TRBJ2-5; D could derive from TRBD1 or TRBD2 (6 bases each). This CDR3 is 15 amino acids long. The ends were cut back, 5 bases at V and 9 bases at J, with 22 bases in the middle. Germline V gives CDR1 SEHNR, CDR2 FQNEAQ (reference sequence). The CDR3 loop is CASSRGGLGPEAQYF. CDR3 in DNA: TGTGCCAGCAGCCGAGGGGGGCTAGGTCCCGAGGCCCAGTACTTC. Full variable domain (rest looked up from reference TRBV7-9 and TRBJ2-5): DTGVSQNPRHKITKRGQNVTFRCDPISEHNRLYWYRQTLGQGPEFLTYFQNEAQLEKSRLLSDRFSAERPKGSFSTLEIQRTEQGDSAMYLCASSRGGLGPEAQYFGPGTRLLVL.

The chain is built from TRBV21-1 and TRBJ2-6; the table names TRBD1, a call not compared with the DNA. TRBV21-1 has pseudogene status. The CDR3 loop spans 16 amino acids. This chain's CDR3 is CASSKAQGSGANVLTF. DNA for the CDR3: TGTGCCAGCAGCAAAGCGCAGGGGTCTGGGGCCAACGTCCTGACTTTC.

Written as DNA, the CDR3 is TGTGCCAGCAGCTTAGTAGCGGCGAGCACAGATACGCAGTATTTT. It encodes CASSLVAASTDTQYF. The V call is TRBV7-2, the J call TRBJ2-3, with D possibly being TRBD2 (6 bases). Germline lookup yields CDR1 SGHTA and CDR2 FQGNSA. The CDR3 spans 15 residues. With 1 base removed from V and 0 bases from J, the gap between germline ends came to 8 bases.

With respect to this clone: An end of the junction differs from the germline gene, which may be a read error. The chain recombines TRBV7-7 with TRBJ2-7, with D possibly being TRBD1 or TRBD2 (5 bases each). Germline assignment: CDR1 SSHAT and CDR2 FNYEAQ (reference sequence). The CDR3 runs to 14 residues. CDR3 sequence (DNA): TGTGCTAGCAGTCCTGGTGGGACCTACGGCGAGCAGTACTTC. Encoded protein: CASSPGGTYGEQYF.

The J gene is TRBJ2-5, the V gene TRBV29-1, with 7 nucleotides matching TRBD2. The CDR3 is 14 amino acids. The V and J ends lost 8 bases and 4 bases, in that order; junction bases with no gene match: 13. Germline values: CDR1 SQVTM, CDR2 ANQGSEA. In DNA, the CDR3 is TGCAGCATTCTACGGGGGGAGGGCCGAGAGACCCAGTACTTC. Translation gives CSILRGEGRETQYF.

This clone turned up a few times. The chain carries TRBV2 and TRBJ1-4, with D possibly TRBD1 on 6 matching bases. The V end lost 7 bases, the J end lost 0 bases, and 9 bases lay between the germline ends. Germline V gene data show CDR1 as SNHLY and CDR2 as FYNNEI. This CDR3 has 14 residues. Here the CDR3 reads CASTRTATNEKLFF. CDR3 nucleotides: TGTGCCAGCACCCGGACAGCAACTAATGAAAAACTGTTTTTT.

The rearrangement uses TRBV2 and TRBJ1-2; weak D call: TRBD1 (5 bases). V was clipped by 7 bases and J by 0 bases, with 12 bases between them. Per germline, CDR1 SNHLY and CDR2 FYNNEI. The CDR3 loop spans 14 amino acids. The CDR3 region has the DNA TGTGCCAGCACTGGACAAGTTCCTAACTATGGCTACACCTTC. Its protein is CASTGQVPNYGYTF.

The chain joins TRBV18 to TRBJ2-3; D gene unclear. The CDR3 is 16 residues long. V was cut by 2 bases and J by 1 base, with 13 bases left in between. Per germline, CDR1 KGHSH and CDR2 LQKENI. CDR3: CASSPIAAPGTDTQYF. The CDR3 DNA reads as TGTGCCAGCTCACCAATAGCCGCCCCTGGCACAGATACGCAGTATTTT.

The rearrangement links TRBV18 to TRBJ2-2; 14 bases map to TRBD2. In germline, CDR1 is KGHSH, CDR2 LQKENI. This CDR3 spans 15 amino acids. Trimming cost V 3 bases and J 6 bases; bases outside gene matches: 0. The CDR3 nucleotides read TGTGCCAGCTCACCGGGACTAGCGGGAGCCGGGGAGCTGTTTTTT. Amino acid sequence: CASSPGLAGAGELFF.

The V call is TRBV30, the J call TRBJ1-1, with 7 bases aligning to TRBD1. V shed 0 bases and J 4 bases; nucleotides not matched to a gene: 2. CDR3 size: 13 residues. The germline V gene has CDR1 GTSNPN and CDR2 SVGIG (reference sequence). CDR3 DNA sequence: TGTGCCTGGAGTGTATACAGGGGCACTGAAGCTTTCTTT. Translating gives CAWSVYRGTEAFF.

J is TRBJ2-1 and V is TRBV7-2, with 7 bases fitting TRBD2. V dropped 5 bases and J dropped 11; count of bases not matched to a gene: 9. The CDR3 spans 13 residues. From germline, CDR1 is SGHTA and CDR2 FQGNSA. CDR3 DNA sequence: TGTGCCAGCAGCCCTTCTGGGGGGGGAAAGCAGTTCTTC. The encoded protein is CASSPSGGGKQFF. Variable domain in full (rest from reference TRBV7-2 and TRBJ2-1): GAGVSQSPSNKVTEKGKDVELRCDPISGHTALYWYRQSLGQGLEFLIYFQGNSAPDKSGLPSDRFSAERTGGSVSTLTIQRTQQEDSAVYLCASSPSGGGKQFFGPGTRLTVL.